This T cell receptor (beta chain) originates from a study of a mutant IDH1 vaccine in newly diagnosed glioma. Turning to the study itself: Former treatment meant radiotherapy, temozolomide, or both; the majority had gotten both.

Remarks on this clone: The antigen is not known.

Sequencing used immunoSEQ multiplex PCR; TCRdb keeps in-frame clones, though not all of them. The table lists 50,000 to 85,000 clones, around 82% of them singletons, with less than 15% in the top ten. The V gene's germline CDR1 is SGDLS and CDR2 YYNGEE. The germline V and J ends were trimmed by 3 bases and 3 bases, with 12 bases remaining between them. CDR3 length equals 15 residues. Time point meaning: week 23, last vaccination. Each dose of the vaccine consisted of 300 ug of mutant IDH1 20-mer peptide, with topical imiquimod. Each of the donors came in with new WHO grade 3 or 4 astrocytomas that were IDH1-mutant and ATRX-lost.

Material: PBMCs, obtained from a glioma patient whose treatment included an IDH1 peptide vaccine. V gene TRBV9 combines with J gene TRBJ2-2; tentative D call: TRBD1 (5 bases). The receptor was derived from a man between 18 and 35 years old with glioma. The CDR3 spells CASSGQIRDTGELFF. The CDR3 DNA follows: TGTGCCAGCAGCGGACAGATTAGGGACACCGGGGAGCTGTTTTTT.